This TCR beta chain was retrieved from a study of human T cells and chemical hapten exposure. It was the library that attached unique molecular identifiers to individual cDNA molecules. TCRdb redid the calling of the RACE reads with MiXCR, one entry per CDR3 protein. The sample consists of some 38,000 distinct CDR3 sequences, more than 8% of them appearing once. Time point specified: patch test 3, about 24 weeks after DPC sensitization. As for treatment: therapeutic diphenylcyclopropenone sensitization with weekly scalp DPC. Researchers extracted total RNA from unfractionated whole blood. Patch tests were applied only after blood draws. The CDR3 contains 13 residues. Between the trimmed V and J ends, which lost 1 base and 4 bases, there was a span of 5 bases. Germline values: CDR1 SGHTA, CDR2 FQGNSA.

Sequenced here: whole blood, sampled in connection with sensitization to the hapten diphenylcyclopropenone (DPC). The TCR comes from a man aged 45 to 65 with alopecia areata. Some clones in this sample may be carry-over from other donors' samples. This chain joins TRBV7-2 and TRBJ1-3, with unresolved D. CDR3 loop: CASSLVEGNTIYF. The CDR3 DNA is TGTGCCAGCAGCTTAGTTGAGGGAAACACCATATATTTT.